This T cell receptor (beta chain) was recorded in a study of Ad26.COV2.S vaccination and SARS-CoV-2 variants. Notes on the study in general: Vaccine recipients had higher spike-specific TCR breadth than placebo recipients. Vaccine recipients and placebo recipients showed similar non-spike TCR breadth. Reported post-vaccination CD8+ and CD4+ T cell responses to spike showed substantial breadth. Possible underestimation of total T cell responses by the TCR breadth and depth analyses was noted.

Profiled with immunoSEQ multiplex PCR; TCRdb holds only in-frame clones, not every one. This table has about 350,000 clones, about 92% appearing once. Germline V gene sequence: CDR1 SGHTS, CDR2 YDEGEE. The trim removed 0 bases at V and 3 bases at J, leaving 5 bases unmatched. The CDR3 extends over 16 amino acids. In the case of this clone: Its antigen is still unknown.

This rearrangement joins TRBV5-8 to TRBJ2-1; 8 bases fit TRBD2. Source: peripheral blood, taken after recovery from COVID-19. This TCR was sampled from a human donor who had recovered from COVID-19. The CDR3 DNA sequence: TGTGCCAGCAGCTTGGGATTAGCGGGGCGCTACAATGAGCAGTTCTTC. It codes for CASSLGLAGRYNEQFF.